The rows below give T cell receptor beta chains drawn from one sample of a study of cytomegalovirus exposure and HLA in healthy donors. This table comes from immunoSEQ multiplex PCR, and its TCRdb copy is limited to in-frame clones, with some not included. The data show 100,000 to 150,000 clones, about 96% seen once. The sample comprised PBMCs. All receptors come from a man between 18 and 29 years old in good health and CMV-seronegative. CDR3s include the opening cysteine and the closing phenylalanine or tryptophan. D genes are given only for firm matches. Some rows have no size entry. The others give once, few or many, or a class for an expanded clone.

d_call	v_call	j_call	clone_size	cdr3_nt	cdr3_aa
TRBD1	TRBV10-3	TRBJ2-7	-	TGTGCCATCAGTGATCGACAGGGCATATACGAGCAGTACTTC	CAISDRQGIYEQYF
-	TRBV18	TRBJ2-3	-	TGTGCCAGCTCACCACCAGCAGGGGGCACAGATACGCAGTATTTT	CASSPPAGGTDTQYF
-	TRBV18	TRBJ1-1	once	TGTGCCAGCTCACCATTCCCTCATGGGGACACCTCGAACACTGAAGCTTTCTTT	CASSPFPHGDTSNTEAFF
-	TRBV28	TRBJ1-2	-	TGTGCCAGCAGTTTACCCCATACGTCGGGGGGCTACACCTTC	CASSLPHTSGGYTF
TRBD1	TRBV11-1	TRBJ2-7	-	TGTGCCAGCAGCCCTGCCCTCTTAGTCGGACAGGGATCCTACGAGCAGTACTTC	CASSPALLVGQGSYEQYF
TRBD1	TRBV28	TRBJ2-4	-	TGTGCCAGCAGTCCCCCGGGACAGGGGTTTTTAGCCAAAAACATTCAGTACTTC	CASSPPGQGFLAKNIQYF
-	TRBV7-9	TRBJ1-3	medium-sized	TGTGCCAGCAGCGTAAACAGGAGCTCTGGAAACACCATATATTTT	CASSVNRSSGNTIYF
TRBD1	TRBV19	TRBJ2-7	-	TGTGCCAGTAGTACCCGGACAGGGAACTCCTACGAGCAGTACTTC	CASSTRTGNSYEQYF
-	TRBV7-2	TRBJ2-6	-	TGTGCCAGCTGTCCGAGCTCTGGGGCCAACGTCCTGACTTTC	CASCPSSGANVLTF
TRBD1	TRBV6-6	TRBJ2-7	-	TGTGCCAGCAGTTCAGGGGGAAACGAGCAGTACTTC	CASSSGGNEQYF
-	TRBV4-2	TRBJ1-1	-	TGTGCCAGCAGCCAACTAATTCAGAACACTGAAGCTTTCTTT	CASSQLIQNTEAFF
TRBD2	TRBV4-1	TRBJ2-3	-	TGCGCCAGCAGCCTAGCGGGGCAACCAAGCACAGATACGCAGTATTTT	CASSLAGQPSTDTQYF
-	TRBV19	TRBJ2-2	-	TGTGCCAGTAGCAACAGGGCGGACACCGGGGAGCTGTTTTTT	CASSNRADTGELFF
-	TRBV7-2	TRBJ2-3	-	TGTGCCAGCAGCTTAGCCCTCGGGACGCAGTATTTT	CASSLALGTQYF
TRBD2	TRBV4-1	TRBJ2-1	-	TGCGCCAGCAGCCAAGTACTAGCGGCACAGCCGGGGGTTGAGCAGTTCTTC	CASSQVLAAQPGVEQFF
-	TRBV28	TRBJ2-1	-	TGTGCCAGCGAGGGGGGGGACAAAGCGTATGAGCAGTTCTTC	CASEGGDKAYEQFF
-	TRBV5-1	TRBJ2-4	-	TGCGCCAGCAGCTTGTCGGACAGTATAGCCAAAAACATTCAGTACTTC	CASSLSDSIAKNIQYF
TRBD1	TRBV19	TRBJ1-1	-	TGTGCCAGTAGTCAGGGGGCTGAGAACACTGAAGCTTTCTTT	CASSQGAENTEAFF
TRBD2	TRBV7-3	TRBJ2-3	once	TGTGCCAGCAGCCTGGGCGTTTCTAGCGGGACAGGCACAGATACGCAGTATTTT	CASSLGVSSGTGTDTQYF
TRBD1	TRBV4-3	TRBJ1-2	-	TGCGCCAGCAGCCAGACTTACAGGGGGCCCTATGGCTACACCTTC	CASSQTYRGPYGYTF
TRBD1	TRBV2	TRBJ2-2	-	TGTGCCAGCAGTCGAAACGCCGGGACAGGGAGGAACACCGGGGAGCTGTTTTTT	CASSRNAGTGRNTGELFF
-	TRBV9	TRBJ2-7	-	TGTGCCAGCAGCGTAGCCCAGTCATTCTCGGGTGTCGAGCAGTACTTC	CASSVAQSFSGVEQYF
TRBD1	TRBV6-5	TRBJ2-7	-	TGTGCCAGCAGTTCCAACAGGGGGTATGGCGAGCAGTACTTC	CASSSNRGYGEQYF
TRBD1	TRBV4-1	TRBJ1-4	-	TGCGCCAGCACCCACCTCCAGGGGGCAGGGGAAAAACTGTTTTTT	CASTHLQGAGEKLFF
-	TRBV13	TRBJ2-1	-	TGTGCCAGCAGCTTACCGGGGGGCGCAGAATTACACAATGAGCAGTTCTTC	CASSLPGGAELHNEQFF
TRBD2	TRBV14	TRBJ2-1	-	TGTGCCAGCAGCCAATTCTGGGGACTAGCGTTCAATGAGCAGTTCTTC	CASSQFWGLAFNEQFF
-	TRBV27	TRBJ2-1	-	TGTGCCAGCAGTTTTCTTTCGGGGGTTCATGAGCAGTTCTTC	CASSFLSGVHEQFF
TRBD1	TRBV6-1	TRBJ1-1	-	TGTGCCAGCGGAGACAGGGCGGAAGCTTTCTTT	CASGDRAEAFF
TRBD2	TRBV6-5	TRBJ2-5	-	TGTGCCAGCAGCCTCGGTATGAGACTAGCAGAGACCCAGTACTTC	CASSLGMRLAETQYF
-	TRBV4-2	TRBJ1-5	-	TGTGCCAGCAGCCAAGTAAGAGGGAGCAATCAGCCCCAGCATTTT	CASSQVRGSNQPQHF
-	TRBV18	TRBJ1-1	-	TGTGCCAGCTCACCAACCGATTACGGGAACACTGAAGCTTTCTTT	CASSPTDYGNTEAFF
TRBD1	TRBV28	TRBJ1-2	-	TGTGCCAGCAGGGACAGGAGATACTATGGCTACACCTTC	CASRDRRYYGYTF
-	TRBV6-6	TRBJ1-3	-	TGTGCCAGCAGTTTTACAGCGGCCTCTGGAAACACCATATATTTT	CASSFTAASGNTIYF
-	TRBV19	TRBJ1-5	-	TGTGCCAGTAGTATAAAGAGGGTTCTAACACAGCCCCAGCATTTT	CASSIKRVLTQPQHF
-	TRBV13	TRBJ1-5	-	TGTGCCAGCAGCTCCCGTAAAAGCAATCAGCCCCAGCATTTT	CASSSRKSNQPQHF
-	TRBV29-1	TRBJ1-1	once	TGCAGCGTTGAAGATCTTGCGGAAGAAGCTTTCTTT	CSVEDLAEEAFF
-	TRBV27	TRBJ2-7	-	TGTGCCAGCAGCCGCGCGGGGCCCTACGAGCAGTACTTC	CASSRAGPYEQYF
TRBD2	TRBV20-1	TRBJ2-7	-	TGCAGTGCTGAGCGGGAGCACGAGCAGTACTTC	CSAEREHEQYF
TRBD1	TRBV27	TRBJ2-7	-	TGTGCCAGCATGGGACAGGGGGCAAACTCCTACGAGCAGTACTTC	CASMGQGANSYEQYF
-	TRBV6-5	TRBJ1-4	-	TGTGCCAGCAGTTACAGCATTGCAACTAATGAAAAACTGTTTTTT	CASSYSIATNEKLFF
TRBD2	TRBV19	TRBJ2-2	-	TGTGCCAGTAGACAGTCAGCTAGCGGGAGAGACACCGGGGAGCTGTTTTTT	CASRQSASGRDTGELFF
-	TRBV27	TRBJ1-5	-	TGTGCCAGCAGTTACGGGGCGGGAGGCAATCAGCCCCAGCATTTT	CASSYGAGGNQPQHF
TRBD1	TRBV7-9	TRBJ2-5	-	TGTGCCAGTCGGACAGGGGGGGAAGAGACCCAGTACTTC	CASRTGGEETQYF
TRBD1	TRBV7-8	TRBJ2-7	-	TGTGCCAGCAGCCCTTTGGGGACAGGGGCCTACGAGCAGTACTTC	CASSPLGTGAYEQYF
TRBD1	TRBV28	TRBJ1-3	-	TGTGCCGCCCTCAGGGGGCTCGGCTCTGGAAACACCATATATTTT	CAALRGLGSGNTIYF
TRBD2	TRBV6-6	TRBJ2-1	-	TGTGCCAGCAGTCTTACTAGCGGGAGTTCCAATGAGCAGTTCTTC	CASSLTSGSSNEQFF